The rows below give T cell receptor beta chains drawn from one sample of a study of CD8+CD57+ T cells in acquired aplastic anemia. TCRdb itself ran the reads through MiXCR, one entry per CDR3 protein. The sample holds 150,000 to 170,000 distinct CDR3 sequences, over 50% seen once. The sequenced sample was sorted CD4+, CD8+, or CD8+CD57+ T cells (not recorded which) from PBMCs. The receptor set was obtained from a human donor with aplastic anemia. Each CDR3 is given with its conserved first and last residue. D genes are given only for firm matches. For some rows the clone size is stated as once, few or many, or as a class when expanded; others skip it.

v_call: TRBV7-4
d_call: .
clone_size: many
j_call: TRBJ2-7
cdr3_nt: TGTGCCAGCAGCTTACCCCGCAAGGTGCAACACCCTTACGAGCAGTACTTC
cdr3_aa: CASSLPRKVQHPYEQYF

v_call: TRBV20-1
d_call: .
clone_size: few
j_call: TRBJ2-1
cdr3_nt: TGCAGTGCTAGGGCGGCTGGGGACACCGGTTACGAAGAGCAGTTCTTC
cdr3_aa: CSARAAGDTGYEEQFF

v_call: TRBV5-1
d_call: TRBD2
clone_size: .
j_call: TRBJ2-1
cdr3_nt: TGCGCCAGCAGCTTAATCGGGGGGAATGAGCAGTTCTTC
cdr3_aa: CASSLIGGNEQFF

v_call: TRBV2
d_call: TRBD2
clone_size: few
j_call: TRBJ2-7
cdr3_nt: TGTGCCAGCAGAAGCGGGGGGCCCTCCTACGAGCAGTACTTC
cdr3_aa: CASRSGGPSYEQYF

v_call: TRBV19
d_call: TRBD1
clone_size: once
j_call: TRBJ2-3
cdr3_nt: TGTGCCAGTAGTAGTGGACAGGGGTACACAGATACGCAGTATTTT
cdr3_aa: CASSSGQGYTDTQYF

v_call: TRBV7-4
d_call: .
clone_size: .
j_call: TRBJ1-1
cdr3_nt: TGTGCCAGCAGCTTAGTGGGGAAGGCTTTCTTT
cdr3_aa: CASSLVGKAFF

v_call: TRBV15
d_call: .
clone_size: once
j_call: TRBJ2-5
cdr3_nt: TGTGCCACCAGCATACCTAATTGGGGAGAGACCCAGTACTTC
cdr3_aa: CATSIPNWGETQYF

v_call: TRBV20-1
d_call: .
clone_size: .
j_call: TRBJ1-4
cdr3_nt: TGCAGTGCTTCAGGGGATCGTCTTGAAAAACTGTTTTTT
cdr3_aa: CSASGDRLEKLFF

v_call: TRBV4-1
d_call: .
clone_size: .
j_call: TRBJ2-5
cdr3_nt: TGTGCCAGCAGCCAAGAAGAGGCTTCAGGGTCTGTTGGGGAGACCCAGTACTTC
cdr3_aa: CASSQEEASGSVGETQYF

v_call: TRBV19
d_call: .
clone_size: .
j_call: TRBJ1-5
cdr3_nt: TGTGCCACCCAGACAGGCAATCAGCCCCAGCATTTT
cdr3_aa: CATQTGNQPQHF

v_call: TRBV6-1
d_call: TRBD1
clone_size: few
j_call: TRBJ2-7
cdr3_nt: TGTGCCAGCATGAGAGCCCGGGACAGACTCTACGAGCAGTACTTC
cdr3_aa: CASMRARDRLYEQYF

v_call: TRBV20-1
d_call: .
clone_size: .
j_call: TRBJ1-1
cdr3_nt: TGCGGTGCTAGTGTCAGTAACACTGAAGCTTTCTTT
cdr3_aa: CGASVSNTEAFF

v_call: TRBV4-1
d_call: .
clone_size: .
j_call: TRBJ2-1
cdr3_nt: TGCGCCAGCAGCCAAGATTGGTTGCGGCGGAATGAGCAGTTCTTC
cdr3_aa: CASSQDWLRRNEQFF

v_call: TRBV20-1
d_call: TRBD1
clone_size: .
j_call: TRBJ1-1
cdr3_nt: TGCAGTGCTAGGGGACAGGGTACCACTGAAGCTTTCTTT
cdr3_aa: CSARGQGTTEAFF

v_call: TRBV20-1
d_call: TRBD2
clone_size: .
j_call: TRBJ2-5
cdr3_nt: TGCAGTGCTTCCACCTCCTACGCGGGGGGGCAAGAGACCCAGTACTTC
cdr3_aa: CSASTSYAGGQETQYF

v_call: TRBV13
d_call: TRBD2
clone_size: many
j_call: TRBJ2-1
cdr3_nt: TGTGCCAGCAGCTTAGGGCGCGGGGGGGTGTCCTACAATGAGCAGTTCTTC
cdr3_aa: CASSLGRGGVSYNEQFF

v_call: TRBV27
d_call: .
clone_size: .
j_call: TRBJ1-2
cdr3_nt: TGTGCCAGCGGATTTGGCGGAACAGGGAAAGGCTACACCTTC
cdr3_aa: CASGFGGTGKGYTF

v_call: TRBV20-1
d_call: .
clone_size: .
j_call: TRBJ1-2
cdr3_nt: TGCAGTGTTAGAGATTGGAGGGACCCTGGAGGGCTAGGGTATGGATACACCTTC
cdr3_aa: CSVRDWRDPGGLGYGYTF

v_call: TRBV7-9
d_call: .
clone_size: few
j_call: TRBJ2-7
cdr3_nt: TGTGCCAGCAGCGCCATGACTAGGGCCTACGAGCAGTACTTC
cdr3_aa: CASSAMTRAYEQYF

v_call: TRBV6-5
d_call: TRBD2
clone_size: .
j_call: TRBJ2-7
cdr3_nt: TGTGCCAGCAGTTCCCCGGCGACTAGCCGCTACGAGCAGTACTTC
cdr3_aa: CASSSPATSRYEQYF

v_call: TRBV4-2
d_call: TRBD1
clone_size: .
j_call: TRBJ1-2
cdr3_nt: TGTGCCAGCAGCCAAGATCTTGGGGGCCAAGAGACAGGGAACTATGGCTACACCTTC
cdr3_aa: CASSQDLGGQETGNYGYTF

v_call: TRBV10-2
d_call: TRBD1
clone_size: .
j_call: TRBJ2-1
cdr3_nt: TGCGCCAGCAGTGACCCGACAGGGGGCCGGAATGAGCAGTTCTTC
cdr3_aa: CASSDPTGGRNEQFF

v_call: TRBV9
d_call: .
clone_size: few
j_call: TRBJ2-1
cdr3_nt: TGTGCCAGCAGCGGGATCGGTGAGCAGTTCTTC
cdr3_aa: CASSGIGEQFF

v_call: TRBV10-3
d_call: TRBD2
clone_size: once
j_call: TRBJ2-3
cdr3_nt: TGTGCCATCATCGGTTCTAGCGGGGGGTCCACAGATACGCAGTATTTT
cdr3_aa: CAIIGSSGGSTDTQYF

v_call: TRBV5-6
d_call: TRBD2
clone_size: .
j_call: TRBJ2-7
cdr3_nt: TGTGCCAGCAGTTCGGGGGGACCCTACGAGCAGTACTTC
cdr3_aa: CASSSGGPYEQYF

v_call: TRBV10-3
d_call: TRBD1
clone_size: .
j_call: TRBJ2-7
cdr3_nt: TGTGCCATCAGCAGGACAGGGGACGAGCAGTACTTC
cdr3_aa: CAISRTGDEQYF

v_call: TRBV19
d_call: TRBD1
clone_size: .
j_call: TRBJ1-2
cdr3_nt: TGTGCCAGTAGTCAGGGGGCGGTTAACTATGGCTACACCTTC
cdr3_aa: CASSQGAVNYGYTF

v_call: TRBV24-1
d_call: .
clone_size: many
j_call: TRBJ2-6
cdr3_nt: TGTGCCACCAGTCCAGACGGGTCTGGGGCCAACGTCCTGACTTTC
cdr3_aa: CATSPDGSGANVLTF

v_call: TRBV27
d_call: .
clone_size: .
j_call: TRBJ1-1
cdr3_nt: TGTGCCAGCAGTCCCCAGACAGCCCTTATCGGGGAAGCTTTCTTT
cdr3_aa: CASSPQTALIGEAFF

v_call: TRBV5-1
d_call: TRBD1
clone_size: .
j_call: TRBJ2-7
cdr3_nt: TGCGCCAGCAACAGGGGTCACTCTGGCGAGCAGTACTTC
cdr3_aa: CASNRGHSGEQYF

v_call: TRBV10-3
d_call: TRBD1
clone_size: few
j_call: TRBJ2-5
cdr3_nt: TGTGCCATCACCCCGACAGGGAAAGGAGAGACCCAGTACTTC
cdr3_aa: CAITPTGKGETQYF

v_call: TRBV19
d_call: .
clone_size: many
j_call: TRBJ1-5
cdr3_nt: TGTGCCAGTACCCCGCTCTGGGACCGCAATCAGCCCCAGCATTTT
cdr3_aa: CASTPLWDRNQPQHF

v_call: TRBV6-2/TRBV6-3
d_call: .
clone_size: .
j_call: TRBJ1-5
cdr3_nt: TGTGCCAGCAGTATGAGGCCCGGGGGGGGCCCCCATCAGCCCCAGCATTTT
cdr3_aa: CASSMRPGGGPHQPQHF

v_call: TRBV7-9
d_call: .
clone_size: .
j_call: TRBJ2-3
cdr3_nt: TGTGCCAGCAGCCCCCAACCGAACACAGATACGCAGTATTTT
cdr3_aa: CASSPQPNTDTQYF

v_call: TRBV29-1
d_call: TRBD1
clone_size: .
j_call: TRBJ2-3
cdr3_nt: TGCAGCGTTGATATGCCGGGACAGTGGAGGTTCTTTACAGATACGCATTATTTT
cdr3_aa: CSVDMPGQWRFFTDTHYF

v_call: TRBV7-9
d_call: .
clone_size: .
j_call: TRBJ1-3
cdr3_nt: TGTGCCCACGCGGCGATCTCTGGAAACACCATATATTTT
cdr3_aa: CAHAAISGNTIYF

v_call: TRBV11-1
d_call: TRBD2
clone_size: .
j_call: TRBJ2-1
cdr3_nt: TGTGCCAGCAGCCGTCCTAGCGGGGAAAGGTACAATGAGCAGTTCTTC
cdr3_aa: CASSRPSGERYNEQFF

v_call: TRBV20-1
d_call: .
clone_size: .
j_call: TRBJ2-3
cdr3_nt: TGCAGTGCCAAAGATAGTGGGGGAGATACGCAGTATTTT
cdr3_aa: CSAKDSGGDTQYF

v_call: TRBV20-1
d_call: .
clone_size: many
j_call: TRBJ1-2
cdr3_nt: TGCAGTGCTAGAGATTTGGGGGGCTGGGGCTACACCTTC
cdr3_aa: CSARDLGGWGYTF

v_call: TRBV2
d_call: .
clone_size: once
j_call: TRBJ1-1
cdr3_nt: TGTGCCAGCAGTGAAGGTAGGATGGGACGGTTGCTTTTCTTT
cdr3_aa: CASSEGRMGRLLFF

v_call: TRBV14
d_call: .
clone_size: .
j_call: TRBJ2-1
cdr3_nt: TGTGCCAGCAGCCAGCGTCTTCCAGGCGTGTACAATGAGCAGTTCTTC
cdr3_aa: CASSQRLPGVYNEQFF

v_call: TRBV7-2
d_call: .
clone_size: .
j_call: TRBJ2-7
cdr3_nt: TGTGCCAGCAGTTGGGGGCGGACCGAGCAGTACTTC
cdr3_aa: CASSWGRTEQYF

v_call: TRBV20-1
d_call: .
clone_size: many
j_call: TRBJ2-2
cdr3_nt: TGCAGTGCTAGAGATCTAGGGCAGGACACCGGGGAGCTGTTTTTT
cdr3_aa: CSARDLGQDTGELFF

v_call: TRBV24-1
d_call: .
clone_size: few
j_call: TRBJ2-1
cdr3_nt: TGTGCCACCAGTGATTTGGGGAAGGAGCAGTTCTTC
cdr3_aa: CATSDLGKEQFF

v_call: TRBV28
d_call: .
clone_size: many
j_call: TRBJ1-1
cdr3_nt: TGTGCCGTCAGTTGGAGGACTGAAGCTTTCTTT
cdr3_aa: CAVSWRTEAFF

v_call: TRBV12-3/TRBV12-4
d_call: .
clone_size: many
j_call: TRBJ1-2
cdr3_nt: TGTGCCAGCAGTTTAATCGGCCAGGGGTATAACTATGGCTACACCTTC
cdr3_aa: CASSLIGQGYNYGYTF

v_call: TRBV24-1
d_call: TRBD1
clone_size: .
j_call: TRBJ2-1
cdr3_nt: TGTGCCACCAGTGATCCTGACAGGGTACAGTTCTTC
cdr3_aa: CATSDPDRVQFF

v_call: TRBV7-7
d_call: .
clone_size: .
j_call: TRBJ2-5
cdr3_nt: TGTGCCAGCAGCCTTGCTACCGGGGCCCAGTACTTC
cdr3_aa: CASSLATGAQYF

v_call: TRBV11-2
d_call: TRBD2
clone_size: .
j_call: TRBJ2-5
cdr3_nt: TGTGCCAGCAGCTTAGTCGGACTAGCGGAAGAGACCCAGTACTTC
cdr3_aa: CASSLVGLAEETQYF

v_call: TRBV15
d_call: TRBD1
clone_size: .
j_call: TRBJ1-4
cdr3_nt: TGTGCCACCAGCAGCGACAGGGAGGGGAATGAAAAACTGTTTTTT
cdr3_aa: CATSSDREGNEKLFF

v_call: TRBV5-1
d_call: TRBD2
clone_size: .
j_call: TRBJ2-5
cdr3_nt: TGCGCCAGCAGCTTTATTAGTCCGCGGGGGGGCAGGATTGAGACCCAGTACTTC
cdr3_aa: CASSFISPRGGRIETQYF

v_call: TRBV15
d_call: TRBD1
clone_size: few
j_call: TRBJ2-5
cdr3_nt: TGTGCCACCAGCACCCGGACAGGGGAAGAGACCCAGTACTTC
cdr3_aa: CATSTRTGEETQYF

v_call: TRBV7-2
d_call: .
clone_size: .
j_call: TRBJ2-7
cdr3_nt: TGTGCCAGCAGCCCCTTTTCGAGAGCCGAGCAGTACTTC
cdr3_aa: CASSPFSRAEQYF

v_call: TRBV20-1
d_call: .
clone_size: .
j_call: TRBJ1-6
cdr3_nt: TGCAGTGCGGGTCCCAATCATGGAGGGATGGGCTCCTATAATTCACCCCTCCACTTT
cdr3_aa: CSAGPNHGGMGSYNSPLHF

v_call: TRBV5-6
d_call: .
clone_size: .
j_call: TRBJ2-5
cdr3_nt: TGTGCCAGCAGCTTGGAGGGTTTGGGCAGGGCGTTGGAGACCCAGTACTTC
cdr3_aa: CASSLEGLGRALETQYF

v_call: TRBV10-3
d_call: .
clone_size: .
j_call: TRBJ2-7
cdr3_nt: TGTGCCATCAGTGAGTCGGGGCAGGGAACTACCGAGCAGTACTTC
cdr3_aa: CAISESGQGTTEQYF